This T cell receptor beta chain is drawn from a study of T cells after yellow fever vaccination (dated by TCRdb to about 2019). Regarding the complete study: The SMART-Seq v4 Ultra Low Input RNA kit was used to prepare libraries from fractions with low cell numbers. Blood was drawn at multiple timepoints before and after primary and secondary immunization, with bulk PBMC replicates and cell subsets isolated. Bulk TCR alpha and beta repertoires were sequenced longitudinally to track T-cell clones before and after primary and booster YFV17D yellow fever vaccination. The cohort comprised two healthy male donors, one aged 18 to 30 and one aged 30 to 40 years.

Synthesis of TCR cDNA relied on 5'RACE template switching, a step that introduced a universal primer site along with unique molecular identifiers. Priming for cDNA synthesis came from both the TCR alpha and TCR beta constant segments. Library amplification involved two PCR steps, and the second step added sample barcodes and sequencing adapters. Sequencing of libraries was performed on Illumina HiSeq 2500 (2x100 bp) or NovaSeq (2x150 bp). Turning to the authors' computational methods: Reads were demultiplexed and collapsed into UMI consensus sequences with MIGEC, and V(D)J alignment was performed with MiXCR. Using edgeR on replicate PBMC samples, clonotypes were called vaccine-responding if FDR was below 0.01 and the log2 fold change was above 5 up to day 15. Bulk clonotypes were assigned CD4 or CD8 identity according to which sequenced CD4 or CD8 repertoire held them at higher abundance. TCRdb took the public reads, trimmed them with fastp at Q25, ran MiXCR for clone calling and kept in-frame beta chains. Identical CDR3 proteins give one entry, which carries the most common genes and DNA. The V and J calls reflect TCRdb's pipeline rather than the authors' work. The sample table holds around 600,000 distinct CDR3 sequences, of which more than 9% were seen once. About 15% of the sample is in the top ten clones.

This specimen's treatment or condition label, interpreted: live attenuated yellow fever vaccine strain. Two biological replicates of bulk PBMCs were collected at each blood-draw timepoint. PBMCs were isolated from peripheral blood using a standard Ficoll-Paque protocol. TriZol was used to extract RNA from bulk PBMCs, CD4 and CD8 fractions, and dextramer-positive and dextramer-negative fractions. Study-wide findings and limitations: Because the study included only two donors, the extent to which the findings can be generalized is limited. Computational filtering was required because FACS-sorted repertoires could contain abundant contaminating clonotypes from the bulk population. Most clones expanded after primary vaccination were re-detected after the booster (almost 97% of CD4 and 88% of CD8), suggesting broad memory maintenance. A small share of clonotypes was detected in both CD4 and CD8 compartments, with the overlap likely arising from convergent recombination. The secondary T-cell response was weaker than the primary response but faster, peaking on day 5 instead of day 15.

In this sample, this clonotype turned up a few times. Its antigen specificity is not known. Base qualities are not at hand, and no much larger clone is one base apart. Here V drops 6 bases and J drops 9 bases, and the junction holds 17 bases not matched to any gene. For CDR1 and CDR2, the germline V gene (reference sequence) lists SEHNR and FQNEAQ. From the cysteine up to the phenylalanine, the CDR3 has a length of 17 residues. Only CDR3 DNA remains: 51 bases, in frame from the first base. The sequence was collected from a man aged 25-45 years who received the YFV17D yellow fever vaccine. The chain is made from TRBV7-9 and TRBJ2-7; a stretch of 13 junction bases matches TRBD2. The specimen comprised PBMCs, sampled on the day of the yellow fever booster vaccination. The nucleotide sequence reads as follows: TGTGCCAGCAGGACAGTGGGGGCCGGACTAGCGGGAGAGAGGCAGTACTTC. Its protein is CASRTVGAGLAGERQYF.